Each of the 21 T cell receptor beta chains below was sequenced from the same sample in a study of T cell responses to AZD1222 COVID-19 vaccine. The assay was immunoSEQ multiplex PCR, and TCRdb's table has in-frame clones only and misses some. The sample has about 98,000 clones, 80% to 85% seen once. The material sequenced was peripheral blood, taken on day 0 of AZD1222 vaccination. The receptors come from an adult in good health.

This clone came up a few times. The chain employs TRBV4-3 and TRBJ1-1; D might be TRBD1 (6 bases). The length of the CDR3 is 15 residues. CDR1 and CDR2 from the germline V gene are LGHNA and YSLEER. V was trimmed by 0 bases and J by 7 bases, leaving 15 bases between them. The CDR3 reads CASSQERTAIREAFF. The CDR3 DNA follows: TGCGCCAGCAGCCAAGAGAGGACAGCGATCCGTGAAGCTTTCTTT.

V gene TRBV4-3 combines with J gene TRBJ1-2; D not certain. The CDR3 sequence is 15 residues long. Deletions cut 0 bases from V and 0 bases from J, with 8 bases between. Germline V CDR1 and CDR2: LGHNA, YSLEER. The chain's CDR3 is CASSQDRAANYGYTF. CDR3 in DNA: TGCGCCAGCAGCCAAGACCGGGCGGCTAACTATGGCTACACCTTC.

The chain links TRBV29-1 to TRBJ2-5; 7 nucleotides agree with TRBD1. This CDR3 is built from 12 residues. Germline loops: CDR1 SQVTM, CDR2 ANQGSEA. V lost 7 bases, J lost 5 bases, and 7 bases stayed unmatched. Here the CDR3 reads CSGETGPETQYF. The CDR3 nucleotides read TGCAGCGGCGAGACAGGGCCGGAGACCCAGTACTTC.

The rearrangement uses TRBV15 and TRBJ1-1, with no clear D. CDR1 and CDR2 (germline): LNHNV, YYDKDF (reference sequence). Trimming removed 0 bases at V and 3 bases at J, with 5 bases between. The CDR3 is made up of 13 amino acids. The CDR3 DNA follows: TGTGCCACCAGCAGAGATCATTACACTGAAGCTTTCTTT. Its protein product is CATSRDHYTEAFF. Supplemented by reference TRBV15 and TRBJ1-1, the full variable domain reads DAMVIQNPRYQVTQFGKPVTLSCSQTLNHNVMYWYQQKSSQAPKLLFHYYDKDFNNEADTPDNFQSRRPNTSFCFLDIRSPGLGDTAMYLCATSRDHYTEAFFGQGTRLTVV.

V usage is TRBV19 and J usage is TRBJ2-7, with unresolved D. The CDR3 contains 15 residues. Germline CDR1 and CDR2: LNHDA and SQIVND (reference sequence). Trimming cost V 0 bases and J 0 bases, with 9 bases left between them. The chain's CDR3 is CASSIDLRSSYEQYF. CDR3 bases: TGTGCCAGTAGTATAGATCTGAGGAGCTCCTACGAGCAGTACTTC.

V usage is TRBV7-2 and J usage is TRBJ1-1; D gene ambiguous. This CDR3 is built from 13 residues. Looked up from germline, CDR1 is SGHTA and CDR2 is FQGNSA. V was pared by 5 bases and J by 1 base, with 8 bases between. In nucleotides, the CDR3 is TGTGCCAGCAGCCCCGGACGGAACACTGAAGCTTTCTTT. This translates into CASSPGRNTEAFF.

The rearrangement uses TRBV2 and TRBJ1-5; D is unclear. CDR1 SNHLY and CDR2 FYNNEI come from the germline V gene. This CDR3 is 14 amino acids long. V dropped 7 bases and J dropped 0 bases, with 10 bases sitting between them. CDR3 coding DNA: TGTGCCAGCACTTTGGACGGTAGCAATCAGCCCCAGCATTTT. Its translation: CASTLDGSNQPQHF.

The chain couples TRBV27 to TRBJ1-2, with D possibly TRBD1 on 6 matching bases. V was clipped by 9 bases and J by 4 bases, with 18 bases between them. Germline CDR1 and CDR2: MNHEY and SMNVEV (reference sequence). This CDR3 comprises 14 residues. CDR3 region: CASKRGGLGYGYTF. CDR3 DNA sequence: TGTGCCAGTAAACGAGGGGGTTTGGGCTATGGCTACACCTTC.

This chain links TRBV4-2 with TRBJ1-2, with D unresolved. The germline V gene has CDR1 LGHNA and CDR2 YNFKEQ. Trimming removed 0 bases from V and 7 bases from J, with 15 bases in between. The CDR3 loop spans 15 amino acids. This CDR3 is CASSQDWSGSRGYTF. CDR3 sequence (DNA): TGTGCCAGCAGCCAAGATTGGAGCGGTAGCCGTGGCTACACCTTC.

V is TRBV7-2 and J is TRBJ1-2; D unclear. Germline values: CDR1 SGHTA, CDR2 FQGNSA. The CDR3 runs 14 residues. V was cut by 2 bases and J by 4 bases, with 11 bases left in between. The CDR3 sequence: CASSLYLGSYGYTF. CDR3 DNA sequence: TGTGCCAGCAGCTTATATCTCGGGAGCTATGGCTACACCTTC.

The chain carries TRBV10-3 and TRBJ1-6; tentatively, D is TRBD1 (6 bases). The CDR3 covers 14 residues. Trimming removed 5 bases from V and 6 bases from J, with 11 bases in between. CDR1 and CDR2 from the germline V gene are ENHRY and SYGVKD. CDR3 coding DNA: TGTGCCATCAGTTCGGGACATGTTAATTCACCCCTCCACTTT. This codes for CAISSGHVNSPLHF.

The chain is built from TRBV30 and TRBJ1-6, with D perhaps TRBD1 (5 bases). V gave up 4 bases and J gave up 13 bases, with 17 bases separating them. Germline assignment: CDR1 GTSNPN and CDR2 SVGIG (reference sequence). The length of the CDR3 is 13 residues. CDR3 region: CAWTGHPGGPLHF. The DNA for the CDR3 is TGTGCCTGGACCGGGCACCCGGGGGGTCCCCTCCACTTT. The full variable domain, rest sourced from reference TRBV30 and TRBJ1-6, is SQTIHQWPATLVQPVGSPLSLECTVEGTSNPNLYWYRQAAGRGLQLLFYSVGIGQISSEVPQNLSASRPQDRQFILSSKKLLLSDSGFYLCAWTGHPGGPLHFGNGTRLTVT.

The chain joins TRBV3-1 (or the pseudogene TRBV3-2) to TRBJ2-1; 8 bases map to TRBD1. CDR3 length: 15 amino acids. The J segment lost 6 bases and the V segment lost 3 bases, leaving 7 bases of the junction unmatched. From germline, CDR1 is LGHDT and CDR2 YNNKEL (reference sequence). CDR3 DNA: TGTGCCAGCAGCCAGAACCGGGACAGGAGCAATGAGCAGTTCTTC. This gives the protein CASSQNRDRSNEQFF.

This clone appeared once. The rearrangement uses TRBV21-1 and TRBJ1-5; the table's D gene call, TRBD1, was not cross checked with the DNA. TRBV21-1 is an annotated pseudogene. The CDR3 is 17 amino acids. The CDR3 DNA is TGTGCCAGCAGCAAAACCCCGTTCAGGGTAAACAATCAGCCCCAGCATTTT. This translates into CASSKTPFRVNNQPQHF.

The V gene is TRBV28, the J gene TRBJ1-6; 7 bases are a match to TRBD1. The CDR3 is 15 residues long. Germline V gene sequence: CDR1 MDHEN, CDR2 SYDVKM. V was clipped by 2 bases and J by 9 bases; unmatched bases: 7. The chain's CDR3 is CASSLNDRDSSPLHF. The CDR3 DNA follows: TGTGCCAGCAGTTTAAATGACAGGGATAGTTCACCCCTCCACTTT.

The rearrangement uses TRBV7-2 and TRBJ2-5; D not resolved. The germline V and J ends were trimmed by 2 bases and 5 bases, with 12 bases remaining between them. Germline V CDR1 and CDR2: SGHTA, FQGNSA. CDR3 size: 14 residues. CDR3 nucleotide sequence: TGTGCCAGCAGCTTATACGGGTCGGGTGAGACCCAGTACTTC. Amino acids: CASSLYGSGETQYF.

V and J are TRBV7-9 and TRBJ1-6; 7 bases map to TRBD1. Trimming took 5 bases from V and 8 from J; bases not matched to a gene: 3. The CDR3 contains 13 residues. Looked up from germline, CDR1 is SEHNR and CDR2 is FQNEAQ (reference sequence). CDR3 loop: CASSRDRYSPLHF. The CDR3 DNA is TGTGCCAGCAGCCGGGACAGATATTCACCCCTCCACTTT.

The chain combines TRBV6-6 with TRBJ1-1; no clear D. Germline values: CDR1 MNHNY, CDR2 SVGAGI (reference sequence). The CDR3 extends over 13 amino acids. The V end lost 5 bases, the J end lost 1 base, and 8 bases lay between the germline ends. Here the CDR3 DNA reads TGTGCCAGCAGTGCCGGACCGAACACTGAAGCTTTCTTT. Translated, it gives CASSAGPNTEAFF.

The V call is TRBV4-2, the J call TRBJ2-6, with D tentatively TRBD1 (5 bases). Germline V CDR1 and CDR2: LGHNA, YNFKEQ. The CDR3 totals 20 residues. Trimming cost V 3 bases and J 0 bases, with 21 bases left between them. This CDR3 is CASSHPRRQGVLSGANVLTF. The CDR3 DNA reads as TGTGCCAGCAGCCACCCCCGCCGCCAGGGCGTTCTCTCTGGGGCCAACGTCCTGACTTTC.

The chain is built from TRBV3-1 (or the pseudogene TRBV3-2) and TRBJ1-2; 11 nucleotides agree with TRBD1. Trimming removed 4 bases from V and 4 bases from J; junction bases left unmatched: 5. Germline loops: CDR1 LGHDT, CDR2 YNNKEL (reference sequence). The CDR3 loop spans 15 amino acids. CDR3 bases: TGTGCCAGCAGCCGTCGGACAGGGGGCAGCTATGGCTACACCTTC. This codes for CASSRRTGGSYGYTF.

The chain recombines TRBV4-3 with TRBJ2-2; D not resolved. This CDR3 is 12 amino acids long. V lost 5 bases and J 2 bases, leaving 3 bases between the germline ends. Germline values: CDR1 LGHNA, CDR2 YSLEER. The CDR3 protein is CASSDNTGELFF. In DNA form, the CDR3 reads TGCGCCAGCAGCGATAACACCGGGGAGCTGTTTTTT.